What follows are 18 T cell receptor beta chains derived from one specimen sequenced in a study of blood T cells in healthy people across ages. A sample-barcoded 5' primer and a J-beta primer mix were used in a second PCR of roughly 7 to 12 cycles. TCRdb reanalysed the 5' RACE reads using MiXCR and keeps one entry per CDR3 protein. The sample lists 750,000 to 950,000 distinct CDR3 sequences; almost 30% were seen once. Another study also made use of these data, one on T cells of mothers and their children.

Sequencing used blood. The receptors originated from a middle-aged woman in good health.

This chain's CDR3 is CASSQDLAPNYEQYF. For the CDR3, the DNA is TGCGCCAGCAGCCAAGATCTGGCCCCCAATTACGAGCAGTACTTC. The gene calls are TRBV4-3 and TRBJ2-4; D remains ambiguous. Near its end, the DNA agrees better with TRBJ2-7, so the J call may be wrong. CDR1 is LGHNA, CDR2 YSLEER, per germline. This CDR3 has 15 residues.

The gene calls are TRBV6-5 and TRBJ1-2, with no clear D. Trimming pared 2 bases from V and 6 bases from J, leaving 10 bases between. The CDR3 is 13 residues long. Per the germline V gene, CDR1 is MNHEY and CDR2 is SVGAGI. CDR3 region: CASSYGEDDGYTF. In DNA form, the CDR3 reads TGTGCCAGCAGTTACGGAGAAGACGATGGCTACACCTTC.

This clonotype was observed a handful of times. This chain uses TRBV28 with TRBJ2-1; TRBD2 agrees at 11 bases. This CDR3 spans 17 amino acids. V was clipped by 3 bases and J by 7 bases; unmatched bases: 11. Germline CDR1 is MDHEN and CDR2 is SYDVKM. Here the CDR3 reads CASSFSLAGGPGNEQFF. The CDR3 DNA follows: TGTGCCAGCAGTTTTTCCCTAGCGGGGGGCCCTGGGAATGAGCAGTTCTTC. Supplemented by reference TRBV28 and TRBJ2-1, the full variable domain reads DVKVTQSSRYLVKRTGEKVFLECVQDMDHENMFWYRQDPGLGLRLIYFSYDVKMKEKGDIPEGYSVSREKKERFSLILESASTNQTSMYLCASSFSLAGGPGNEQFFGPGTRLTVL.

This clonotype has a count of ten or more. The V call is TRBV4-1, the J call TRBJ2-7; D might be TRBD1 (5 bases). Between the trimmed V and J ends, which lost 1 base and 2 bases, there was a span of 12 bases. CDR3 length: 15 amino acids. Germline V gives CDR1 MGHRA, CDR2 YSYEKL. The CDR3 loop is CASSQVVRAPYEQYF. The CDR3 bases are TGCGCCAGCAGCCAAGTTGTCAGGGCCCCCTACGAGCAGTACTTC.

This chain connects TRBV2 to TRBJ2-6; D gene ambiguous. Trimming took 3 bases from V and 1 from J, leaving 7 bases between them. Germline V gene lookup returns CDR1 SNHLY and CDR2 FYNNEI. The CDR3 is 15 amino acids. The CDR3 spells CASSEARSGANVLTF. The CDR3 DNA reads TGTGCCAGCAGTGAGGCCAGATCTGGGGCCAACGTCCTGACTTTC.

The chain recombines TRBV20-1 with TRBJ2-3, with 13 bases lining up with TRBD2. The CDR3 spans 14 residues. The V and J ends lost 8 bases and 3 bases, in that order; junction bases with no gene match: 5. Per germline, CDR1 DFQATT and CDR2 SNEGSKA (reference sequence). CDR3: CSRTSGGRTDTQYF. CDR3 nucleotides: TGCAGTAGGACTAGCGGGGGACGTACAGATACGCAGTATTTT.

In its sample, this clonotype was seen many times. The chain carries TRBV28 and TRBJ2-7, with 9 bases lining up with TRBD2. The CDR3 runs to 15 residues. V was pared by 5 bases and J by 3 bases, with 8 bases of the junction left unmatched. CDR1 and CDR2 from the germline V gene are MDHEN and SYDVKM. The CDR3 region is CASSAISGGYYEQYF. Written as DNA, the CDR3 is TGTGCCAGCAGTGCCATTAGCGGGGGCTACTACGAGCAGTACTTC.

This chain connects TRBV29-1 to TRBJ1-1, with D unclear. CDR1 is SQVTM and CDR2 is ANQGSEA in the germline V gene. The length of the CDR3 is 11 residues. For the CDR3, the DNA is TGCAATGCACCCGAGGGTATTGAAGCTTTCTTT. Its protein is CNAPEGIEAFF.

The chain combines TRBV28 with TRBJ2-5; D is possibly TRBD1 or TRBD2 (5 bases each). Trimming stripped 8 bases from V and 11 bases from J, with 18 bases between. The germline gives CDR1 MDHEN, CDR2 SYDVKM. The CDR3 spans 12 residues. The CDR3 sequence: CASGGGTKEQYF. DNA of the CDR3: TGTGCCAGCGGTGGGGGTACTAAAGAGCAGTACTTC.

Worth noting for this clonotype: This may be a read error: a much more frequent sequence differs by one nucleotide. The gene calls are TRBV10-3 and TRBJ2-7, with 11 bases fitting TRBD1. The assigned J gene may be wrong: the sequence end matches TRBJ2-5 better. Germline lookup yields CDR1 ENHRY and CDR2 SYGVKD. This CDR3 is built from 15 residues. CDR3 region: CAISLTGTGGETQYF. The CDR3 bases are TGTGCCATCAGTCTGACCGGGACAGGGGGGGAGACCCAGTACTTC.

The chain carries TRBV15 and TRBJ2-1, with a tentative D call TRBD2 (6 bases). The CDR3 consists of 15 residues. V lost 0 bases and J 6 bases, leaving 12 bases between the germline ends. The germline gives CDR1 LNHNV, CDR2 YYDKDF (reference sequence). The CDR3 DNA sequence: TGTGCCACCAGCAGAGATCCGGAGGGGCTCAATGAGCAGTTCTTC. Translating gives CATSRDPEGLNEQFF. Drawing the rest from reference TRBV15 and TRBJ2-1, the complete variable domain is DAMVIQNPRYQVTQFGKPVTLSCSQTLNHNVMYWYQQKSSQAPKLLFHYYDKDFNNEADTPDNFQSRRPNTSFCFLDIRSPGLGDTAMYLCATSRDPEGLNEQFFGPGTRLTVL.

The rearrangement joins TRBV7-2 to TRBJ1-1; no reliable D call. The CDR3 consists of 14 residues. The germline CDR1 and CDR2 sequences are SGHTA and FQGNSA. The V end lost 3 bases, the J end lost 0 bases, and 8 bases lay between the germline ends. The CDR3 reads CASSLPRMNTEAFF. CDR3 in DNA: TGTGCCAGCAGCTTGCCAAGGATGAACACTGAAGCTTTCTTT.

The J gene is TRBJ1-6, the V gene TRBV3-1, with no clear D. Germline CDR1 LGHDT, CDR2 YNNKEL (reference sequence). V gave up 4 bases and J gave up 9 bases, with 13 bases separating them. The CDR3 contains 14 residues. The CDR3 loop is CASSRALMGSPLHF. The CDR3 nucleotides are TGTGCCAGCAGCCGGGCATTGATGGGTTCACCCCTCCACTTT.

This clonotype was counted at least ten times. This rearrangement joins TRBV12-3 or TRBV12-4 to TRBJ2-7, with 8 nucleotides matching TRBD1. Trimming at V came to 6 bases and at J to 3 bases, leaving 4 bases not matched to a gene. The CDR3 sequence is 13 residues long. The CDR3 DNA follows: TGTGCCAGCAGGGGGACAGGATACTACGAGCAGTACTTC. This translates into CASRGTGYYEQYF.

The chain carries TRBV6-5 and TRBJ2-7; D gene uncertain. The J call may be mistaken, given a closer DNA end match to TRBJ2-5. Per the germline V gene, CDR1 is MNHEY and CDR2 is SVGAGI. The CDR3 spans 14 residues. CDR3 protein: CASSYSAGVGTQYF. CDR3 DNA sequence: TGTGCCAGCAGTTACTCGGCAGGCGTGGGGACCCAGTACTTC.

Notes on this clonotype: This may be a read error, as it is one base from a much larger clone. The chain has TRBV28 and TRBJ2-7; no clear D gene. The CDR3 has 13 residues. CDR1 and CDR2 (germline): MDHEN, SYDVKM. In nucleotides, the CDR3 is TGTGCCTGCAGTTTGGTCAGTCCCTACGAGCAGTACTTC. Its protein product is CACSLVSPYEQYF.

This sequence joins TRBV6-4 and TRBJ1-5, with 7 bases matching TRBD1. The CDR3 runs to 16 residues. Trimming cost V 6 bases and J 5 bases; bases outside gene matches: 13. Germline V CDR1 and CDR2: MRHNA, SNTAGT. This CDR3 is CASRGARQGSDQPQHF. In nucleotides, the CDR3 is TGTGCCAGCAGGGGAGCCAGACAGGGTTCGGATCAGCCCCAGCATTTT.

CDR3 in amino acids: CASSLSLAGSETQYF. CDR3 sequence (DNA): TGCGCCAGCAGCTTGTCGTTAGCGGGATCAGAGACCCAGTACTTC. The V and J genes are TRBV5-1 and TRBJ2-5; 8 nucleotides match TRBD2. This CDR3 is built from 15 residues. The V gene's germline CDR1 is SGHRS and CDR2 YFSETQ. V dropped 1 base and J dropped 4; count of bases not matched to a gene: 6.